This T cell receptor beta chain derives from a study of immune evolution from preneoplasia to lung adenocarcinoma. The CDR3 spans 16 residues. Trimming removed 1 base from V and 6 bases from J, with 17 bases in between. Germline CDR1 and CDR2: SGHTA and FQGNSA. Sequenced by immunoSEQ multiplex PCR; TCRdb stores in-frame clones only, minus some. The sample gives around 5,000 clones, 88% of which show up once; about 2.6% is in the top ten. The sequenced sample was FFPE invasive lung adenocarcinoma tissue. The chain carries TRBV7-2 and TRBJ2-3; D gene uncertain. The TCR originated in a person aged 50-59 years with lung adenocarcinoma. The CDR3 nucleotides read TGTGCCAGCAGCTTAGTCTCTAGTCGGTACAGCGATACGCAGTATTTT. Translating gives CASSLVSSRYSDTQYF.